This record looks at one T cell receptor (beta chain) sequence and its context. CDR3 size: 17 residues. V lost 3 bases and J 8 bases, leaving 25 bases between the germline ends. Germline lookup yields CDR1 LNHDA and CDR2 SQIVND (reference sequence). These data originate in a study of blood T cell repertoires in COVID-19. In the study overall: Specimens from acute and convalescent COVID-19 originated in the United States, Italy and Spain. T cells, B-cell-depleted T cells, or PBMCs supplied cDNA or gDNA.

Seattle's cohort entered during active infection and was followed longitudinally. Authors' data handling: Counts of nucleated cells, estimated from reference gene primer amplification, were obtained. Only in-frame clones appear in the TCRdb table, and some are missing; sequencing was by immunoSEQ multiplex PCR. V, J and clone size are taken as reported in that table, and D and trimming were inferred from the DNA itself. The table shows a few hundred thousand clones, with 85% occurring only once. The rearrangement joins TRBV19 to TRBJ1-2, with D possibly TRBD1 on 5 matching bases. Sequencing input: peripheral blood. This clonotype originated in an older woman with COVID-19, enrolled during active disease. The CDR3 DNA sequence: TGTGCCAGTAGTATCCACCTCGTCGGGTTAGGGGAGGAAGGCTACACCTTC. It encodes CASSIHLVGLGEEGYTF.